The 26 T cell receptor beta chains below all came from one sample that was sequenced in a study of CD8 T cells in Susac syndrome. Random hexamers served to reverse transcribe roughly 0.5 to 1 ug RNA. MiXCR, run by TCRdb on the immunoSEQ multiplex PCR reads, gives a single entry per CDR3 protein. Altogether about 190,000 distinct CDR3 sequences are present, approximately 95% being singletons, with the ten largest covering around 0.1%. Sequencing was done on a sample of CD4+ T cells from PBMCs. These receptors came from a human donor in good health.

The rearrangement uses TRBV9 and TRBJ2-7, with 10 nucleotides matching TRBD1. This CDR3 has 16 residues. Germline V gives CDR1 SGDLS, CDR2 YYNGEE. V lost 4 bases and J lost 0; bases outside the gene matches: 7. The CDR3 spells CASSTPGQGTSYEQYF. In DNA form, the CDR3 reads TGTGCCAGCAGCACCCCGGGACAGGGGACCTCCTACGAGCAGTACTTC.

This chain joins TRBV27 and TRBJ2-6; D is ambiguous. Per the germline V gene, CDR1 is MNHEY and CDR2 is SMNVEV (reference sequence). Trimming took off 5 bases at V and 0 bases at J, with 8 bases between the two ends. This CDR3 comprises 15 residues. CDR3 loop: CASSPSFSGANVLTF. The CDR3 DNA reads TGTGCCAGCAGTCCCTCATTCTCTGGGGCCAACGTCCTGACTTTC.

This clonotype was seen a single time. V and J are TRBV3-1 and TRBJ1-1; D call uncertain. Germline lookup yields CDR1 LGHDT and CDR2 YNNKEL (reference sequence). There are 14 residues in the CDR3. V lost 1 base and J lost 2, with 8 bases in between. CDR3 sequence reads: CASSQGGYNTEAFF. The CDR3 DNA is TGTGCCAGCAGCCAAGGTGGGTACAACACTGAAGCTTTCTTT.

The chain employs TRBV3-1 and TRBJ2-7; the match to TRBD1 covers 7 bases. V lost 2 bases and J lost 8; bases outside the gene matches: 12. CDR1 and CDR2 from the germline V gene are LGHDT and YNNKEL (reference sequence). The CDR3 loop spans 15 amino acids. CDR3: CASSQNPGTAAKQYF. CDR3 in DNA: TGTGCCAGCAGCCAAAACCCCGGGACAGCCGCTAAGCAGTACTTC.

The rearrangement links TRBV28 to TRBJ1-2; possible D gene TRBD1, 5 bases. In germline, CDR1 is MDHEN, CDR2 SYDVKM. This CDR3 has 13 amino acids. Trimming left V 4 bases short and J 5 bases short, with 11 bases between. CDR3 nucleotides: TGTGCCAGCAGTTCCGAGACAGCGTATGGCTACACCTTC. Its protein product is CASSSETAYGYTF.

This chain uses TRBV11-2 with TRBJ2-1; 13 positions agree with TRBD2. The V gene end was trimmed by 7 bases and the J gene end by 8 bases; junction bases not matched to a gene: 8. The CDR3 consists of 15 residues. From germline, CDR1 is SGHAT and CDR2 FQNNGV. The CDR3 region is CASTLRGLAGYEQFF. The CDR3 coding sequence is TGTGCCAGCACCCTGCGGGGACTAGCGGGATATGAGCAGTTCTTC. The full variable domain, in which reference TRBV11-2 and TRBJ2-1 provide the parts outside the CDR3, is EAGVAQSPRYKIIEKRQSVAFWCNPISGHATLYWYQQILGQGPKLLIQFQNNGVVDDSQLPKDRFSAERLKGVDSTLKIQPAKLEDSAVYLCASTLRGLAGYEQFFGPGTRLTVL.

The chain carries TRBV19 and TRBJ2-3, with 10 positions matching TRBD2. The J segment lost 2 bases and the V segment lost 7 bases, leaving 6 bases of the junction unmatched. The CDR3 covers 15 residues. The germline gives CDR1 LNHDA, CDR2 SQIVND (reference sequence). In DNA form, the CDR3 reads TGTGCCAGTACCAATAGCGGGAGGCACACAGATACGCAGTATTTT. Translating gives CASTNSGRHTDTQYF. The entire variable domain, with the rest obtained from reference TRBV19 and TRBJ2-3, is as follows: DGGITQSPKYLFRKEGQNVTLSCEQNLNHDAMYWYRQDPGQGLRLIYYSQIVNDFQKGDIAEGYSVSREKKESFPLTVTSAQKNPTAFYLCASTNSGRHTDTQYFGPGTRLTVL.

The genes are TRBV12-5 and TRBJ2-1, with 10 bases aligning to TRBD2. Losses at the gene ends were 7 bases for V and 9 bases for J; bases not matched to a gene: 12. Germline lookup yields CDR1 LGHNT and CDR2 FRNRAP. This CDR3 has 15 amino acids. CDR3 sequence (DNA): TGTGCTAGTGCCGAAGCTAGCGGGGGACGGAGTGAGCAGTTCTTC. It yields the protein CASAEASGGRSEQFF.

The chain uses TRBV3-1 and TRBJ2-5, with no clear D. Trimming shortened V by 1 base and J by 12 bases, and 12 bases separated the two germline ends. Per germline, CDR1 LGHDT and CDR2 YNNKEL (reference sequence). CDR3 length: 12 amino acids. This CDR3 is CASSQAEETEYF. CDR3 in DNA: TGTGCCAGCAGCCAAGCAGAAGAGACGGAGTACTTC.

The sample holds one count of this clonotype. V gene TRBV5-4 combines with J gene TRBJ2-7, with 13 bases identical to TRBD2. In germline, CDR1 is SGHNT, CDR2 YYREEE (reference sequence). J gave up 4 bases and V 4 bases, and 5 bases lay outside the gene matches. The CDR3 loop spans 15 amino acids. CDR3: CASSTTSGGAYEQYF. As DNA, the CDR3 is TGTGCCAGCAGCACCACTAGCGGGGGGGCATACGAGCAGTACTTC.

The chain is built from TRBV3-1 and TRBJ2-2; D gene ambiguous. The CDR3 loop spans 14 amino acids. Trimming removed 1 base at V and 7 bases at J, with 10 bases between. CDR1 and CDR2 from the germline V gene are LGHDT and YNNKEL (reference sequence). DNA for the CDR3: TGTGCCAGCAGCCAAGTCTCTAGGGACGGGGAGCTGTTTTTT. Protein: CASSQVSRDGELFF.

CDR3 in DNA: TGTGCCAGCAGCGTCCGTATCCGCGGCACAGATACGCAGTATTTT. Encoded protein: CASSVRIRGTDTQYF. The rearrangement links TRBV14 to TRBJ2-3; no clear D. The CDR3 runs 15 residues. The V gene lost 5 bases and the J gene lost 1 base, with 13 bases spanning the gap. Germline CDR1 is SGHDN and CDR2 is FVKESK.

Here the CDR3 DNA reads TGTGCCAGCAGTTACCTAGGCTCCTACAATGAGCAGTTCTTC. Amino acids: CASSYLGSYNEQFF. The rearrangement uses TRBV6-2 or TRBV6-3 and TRBJ2-1, with D uncertain. V lost 2 bases, J lost 0 bases, and 5 bases lay in between. CDR1 and CDR2 (germline): MNHEY, SVGEGT. The CDR3 sequence is 14 residues long.

This clonotype occurred once. The chain is built from TRBV20-1 and TRBJ2-7, with a weak D call TRBD1 (7 bases). The CDR3 is 12 residues long. V was clipped by 5 bases and J by 5 bases, with 13 bases between them. CDR1 is DFQATT, CDR2 SNEGSKA, per germline (reference sequence). The CDR3 sequence: CSAPGGLDEQYV. CDR3 DNA: TGCAGTGCTCCAGGGGGGCTTGACGAGCAGTACGTC.

V and J are TRBV4-1 and TRBJ1-1; weak D call: TRBD1 (6 bases). CDR3 size: 13 residues. Germline CDR1 reads MGHRA; CDR2 reads YSYEKL. The ends were cut back, 6 bases at V and 5 bases at J, with 13 bases in the middle. The CDR3 sequence: CASRIQGRTEAFF. The CDR3 nucleotides read TGCGCCAGCAGGATACAGGGTAGAACTGAAGCTTTCTTT.

The V call is TRBV12-3 or TRBV12-4, the J call TRBJ1-2; no definite D call. This CDR3 contains 14 residues. The V end was cut by 3 bases, the J end by 7 bases, with 15 bases between. The CDR3 sequence is CASSFSMGGFGYTF. DNA for the CDR3: TGTGCCAGCAGTTTCAGTATGGGCGGCTTTGGCTACACCTTC.

The chain combines TRBV6-5 with TRBJ2-5; D is unclear. This CDR3 contains 14 residues. The germline CDR1 and CDR2 sequences are MNHEY and SVGAGI. V lost 6 bases to trimming and J lost 2 bases, with 13 bases between them. CDR3 nucleotide sequence: TGTGCCAGCAGGAAAGGAGACCATCAAGAGACCCAGTACTTC. Amino acids: CASRKGDHQETQYF.

The rearrangement joins TRBV25-1 to TRBJ2-5; tentatively, D is TRBD1 or TRBD2 (5 bases each). Germline V gene data show CDR1 as MGHDK and CDR2 as SYGVNS. The CDR3 consists of 14 residues. Trimming removed 2 bases at V and 1 base at J, with 8 bases between. As DNA, the CDR3 is TGTGCCAGCAGTGAACCAGGGAGCCAAGAGACCCAGTACTTC. This gives the protein CASSEPGSQETQYF.

The J gene is TRBJ2-5, the V gene TRBV24-1; a possible D gene is TRBD1 (6 bases). CDR1 is KGHDR and CDR2 is SFDVKD in the germline V gene. This CDR3 has 13 amino acids. The V and J ends lost 7 bases and 5 bases respectively, with 13 bases between them. CDR3 DNA sequence: TGTGCCACCAGCAGTGGGGGCCGGGAGACCCAGTACTTC. It yields the protein CATSSGGRETQYF.

This clonotype was counted once. The gene calls are TRBV18 and TRBJ2-3; maybe TRBD1 (6 bases). Per the germline V gene, CDR1 is KGHSH and CDR2 is LQKENI. Trimming cost V 3 bases and J 7 bases, with 8 bases left between them. This CDR3 spans 12 amino acids. CDR3 sequence reads: CASSPTGYTQYF. As DNA, the CDR3 is TGTGCCAGCTCACCGACAGGTTATACGCAGTATTTT.

The chain joins TRBV28 to TRBJ2-7; 7 positions match TRBD2. Per germline, CDR1 MDHEN and CDR2 SYDVKM. Trimming cost V 7 bases and J 2 bases; bases outside gene matches: 11. The CDR3 totals 15 residues. The CDR3 coding sequence is TGTGCCAGCACCTCGCCGGCTAGCGGAGCCTACGAGCAGTACGTC. It is translated as CASTSPASGAYEQYV.

The chain employs TRBV3-1 and TRBJ2-7, with 10 bases that match TRBD2. Germline CDR1 LGHDT, CDR2 YNNKEL (reference sequence). Trimming cost V 5 bases and J 5 bases; bases outside gene matches: 15. CDR3 length equals 17 residues. The CDR3 DNA sequence: TGTGCCAGCAGCTGGGGTGGAGTAGCGGGGGGCCACGACGAGCAGTACTTC. It translates to CASSWGGVAGGHDEQYF.

V gene TRBV3-1 combines with J gene TRBJ1-2; D not certain. Germline assignment: CDR1 LGHDT and CDR2 YNNKEL (reference sequence). V was cut by 1 base and J by 4 bases, with 13 bases left in between. The CDR3 covers 15 residues. In nucleotides, the CDR3 is TGTGCCAGCAGCCAAGCAGCGAGGCGGGCCTATGGCTACACCTTC. Translation: CASSQAARRAYGYTF.

This chain joins TRBV3-1 and TRBJ2-3; D perhaps matches TRBD1 (5 bases). The germline gives CDR1 LGHDT, CDR2 YNNKEL (reference sequence). The CDR3 spans 15 residues. Trimming cost V 4 bases and J 0 bases, with 11 bases left between them. The CDR3 DNA is TGTGCCAGCAGCCGACAGACAACTAGCACAGATACGCAGTATTTT. Its translation: CASSRQTTSTDTQYF.

The CDR3 DNA is TGTGCCAGCACCCAAGGCCCGGCAGGGGGCGAGCAGTACGTC. Translating gives CASTQGPAGGEQYV. The rearrangement links TRBV3-1 to TRBJ2-7; 7 positions agree with TRBD1. The CDR3 consists of 14 residues. The germline gives CDR1 LGHDT, CDR2 YNNKEL (reference sequence).

The count of this clonotype is one. This chain joins TRBV7-2 and TRBJ1-2; no firm D call. CDR1 and CDR2 (germline): SGHTA, FQGNSA. Trimming shortened V by 2 bases and J by 3 bases, and 13 bases separated the two germline ends. The CDR3 is made up of 15 amino acids. Written as DNA, the CDR3 is TGTGCCAGCAGCTTAAGGAGGGAACCTTACTATGGCTACACCTTC. Translating gives CASSLRREPYYGYTF. The variable domain in full, completed from reference TRBV7-2 and TRBJ1-2, reads GAGVSQSPSNKVTEKGKDVELRCDPISGHTALYWYRQSLGQGLEFLIYFQGNSAPDKSGLPSDRFSAERTGGSVSTLTIQRTQQEDSAVYLCASSLRREPYYGYTFGSGTRLTVV.